This T cell receptor (beta chain) was retrieved from a study of PD-1 blockade in mismatch repair-deficient tumors. Every patient had mismatch repair deficiency by PCR or immunohistochemistry. The TCR-sequenced patients were a few responders to pembrolizumab. General observations from the study: Rapid post-treatment expansion, then contraction, generally preceding radiologic response, marked tumor-resident clones.

Method: immunoSEQ multiplex PCR; TCRdb's copy keeps in-frame clones and lacks some. Of roughly 53,000 clones listed, approximately 80% are singletons. A note on this clone: Its antigen is unidentified.

This sequence was found in an adult with mismatch repair-deficient cancer. The input for sequencing was peripheral blood, taken 4 weeks after starting pembrolizumab.

The CDR3 reads CASSLGTGGYGYTF. CDR3 nucleotides: TGTGCCAGCAGCTTAGGAACAGGCGGATATGGCTACACCTTC. This sequence joins TRBV7-8 and TRBJ1-2; D possibly corresponds to TRBD1 (5 bases). This CDR3 is built from 14 residues. CDR1 and CDR2 (germline): SGHVS, FQNEAQ. The V end was cut by 1 base, the J end by 5 bases, with 11 bases between.